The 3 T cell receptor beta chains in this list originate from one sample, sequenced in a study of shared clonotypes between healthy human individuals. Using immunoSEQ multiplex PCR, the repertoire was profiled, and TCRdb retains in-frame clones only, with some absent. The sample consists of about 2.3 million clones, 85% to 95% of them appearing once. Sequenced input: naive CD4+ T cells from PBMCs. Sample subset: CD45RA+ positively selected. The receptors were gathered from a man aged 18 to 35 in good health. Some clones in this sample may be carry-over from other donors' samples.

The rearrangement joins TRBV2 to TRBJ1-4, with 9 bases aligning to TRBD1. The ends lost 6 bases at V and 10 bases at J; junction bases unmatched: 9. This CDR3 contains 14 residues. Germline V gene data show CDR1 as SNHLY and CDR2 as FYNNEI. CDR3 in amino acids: CASRAGTGTGKLFF. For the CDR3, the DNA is TGTGCCAGCAGGGCCGGGACAGGGACAGGAAAACTGTTTTTT.

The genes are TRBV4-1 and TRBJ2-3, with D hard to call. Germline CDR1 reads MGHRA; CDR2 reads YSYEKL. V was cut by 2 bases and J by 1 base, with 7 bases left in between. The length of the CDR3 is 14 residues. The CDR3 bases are TGCGCCAGCAGCCAAATAGGCCGCACAGATACGCAGTATTTT. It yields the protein CASSQIGRTDTQYF.

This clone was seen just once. CDR3 residues: CASSWRGWTSGNSGANVLTF. The CDR3 DNA reads as TGTGCCAGCAGTTGGCGCGGGTGGACTAGCGGAAACTCTGGGGCCAACGTCCTGACTTTC. The chain carries TRBV27 and TRBJ2-6; the match to TRBD2 covers 10 bases. V was pared by 4 bases and J by 0 bases, with 12 bases of the junction left unmatched. The CDR3 contains 20 residues. Germline V gene data show CDR1 as MNHEY and CDR2 as SMNVEV (reference sequence).